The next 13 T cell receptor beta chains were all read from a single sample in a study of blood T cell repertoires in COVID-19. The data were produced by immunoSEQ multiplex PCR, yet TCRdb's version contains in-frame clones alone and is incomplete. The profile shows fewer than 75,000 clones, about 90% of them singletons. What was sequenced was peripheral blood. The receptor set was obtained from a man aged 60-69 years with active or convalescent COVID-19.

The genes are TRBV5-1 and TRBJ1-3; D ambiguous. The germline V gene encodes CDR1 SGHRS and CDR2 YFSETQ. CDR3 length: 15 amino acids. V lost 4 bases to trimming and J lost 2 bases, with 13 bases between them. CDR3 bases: TGCGCCAGCAGCAAAGATCCCGCGCCTGGAAACACCATATATTTT. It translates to CASSKDPAPGNTIYF.

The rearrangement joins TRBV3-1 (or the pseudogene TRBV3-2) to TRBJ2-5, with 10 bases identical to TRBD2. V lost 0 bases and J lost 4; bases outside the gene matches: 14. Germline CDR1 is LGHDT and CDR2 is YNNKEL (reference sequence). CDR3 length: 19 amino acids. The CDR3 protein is CASSQDIRLAGERGETQYF. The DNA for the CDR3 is TGTGCCAGCAGCCAAGATATTCGTCTAGCGGGGGAGAGGGGAGAGACCCAGTACTTC.

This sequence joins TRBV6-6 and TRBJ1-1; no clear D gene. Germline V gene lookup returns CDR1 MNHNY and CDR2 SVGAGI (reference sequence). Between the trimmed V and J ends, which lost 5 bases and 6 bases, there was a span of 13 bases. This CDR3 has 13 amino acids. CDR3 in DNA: TGTGCCAGCAGTCGATCCCAGGTTTCTGAAGCTTTCTTT. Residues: CASSRSQVSEAFF.

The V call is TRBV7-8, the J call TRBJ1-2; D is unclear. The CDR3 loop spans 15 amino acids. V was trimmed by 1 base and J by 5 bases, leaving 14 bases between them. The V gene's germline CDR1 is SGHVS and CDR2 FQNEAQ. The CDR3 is CASSLVSRTGYGYTF. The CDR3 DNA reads TGTGCCAGCAGCTTAGTCTCCCGGACTGGGTATGGCTACACCTTC.

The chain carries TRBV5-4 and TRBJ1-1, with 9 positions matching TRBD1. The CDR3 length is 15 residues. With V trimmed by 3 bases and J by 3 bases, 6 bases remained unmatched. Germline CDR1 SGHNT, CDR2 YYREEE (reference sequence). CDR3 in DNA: TGTGCCAGCAGCTCACTACAGGGGGCTGACACTGAAGCTTTCTTT. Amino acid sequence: CASSSLQGADTEAFF.

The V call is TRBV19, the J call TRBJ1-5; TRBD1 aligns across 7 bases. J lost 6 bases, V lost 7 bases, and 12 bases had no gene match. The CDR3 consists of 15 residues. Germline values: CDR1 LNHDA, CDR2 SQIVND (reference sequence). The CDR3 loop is CASIPRTGGSQPQHF. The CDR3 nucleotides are TGTGCCAGTATCCCCAGGACAGGAGGTAGTCAGCCCCAGCATTTT.

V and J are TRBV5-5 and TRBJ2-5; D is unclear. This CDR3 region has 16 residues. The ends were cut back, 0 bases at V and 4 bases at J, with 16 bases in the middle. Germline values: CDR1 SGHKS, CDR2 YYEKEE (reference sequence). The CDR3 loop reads CASSLVVASRLETQYF. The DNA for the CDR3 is TGTGCCAGCAGCTTGGTGGTGGCCTCACGACTAGAGACCCAGTACTTC.

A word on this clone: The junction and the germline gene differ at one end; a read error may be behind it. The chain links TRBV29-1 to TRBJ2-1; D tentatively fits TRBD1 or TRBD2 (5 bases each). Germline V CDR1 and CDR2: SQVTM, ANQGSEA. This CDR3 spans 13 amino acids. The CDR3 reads CSFEGAGRNEQFF. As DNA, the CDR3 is TGCAGCTTTGAGGGCGCAGGGCGCAATGAGCAGTTCTTC.

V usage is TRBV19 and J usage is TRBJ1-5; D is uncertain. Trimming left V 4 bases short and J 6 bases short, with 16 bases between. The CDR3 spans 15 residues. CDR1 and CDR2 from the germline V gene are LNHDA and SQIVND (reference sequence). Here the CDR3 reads CASSNKREEVQPQHF. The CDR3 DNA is TGTGCCAGTAGTAATAAGCGCGAGGAGGTTCAGCCCCAGCATTTT.

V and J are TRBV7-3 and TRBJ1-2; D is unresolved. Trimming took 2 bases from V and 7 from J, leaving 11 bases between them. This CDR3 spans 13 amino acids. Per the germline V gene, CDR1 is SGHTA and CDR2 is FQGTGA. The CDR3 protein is CASSLSTDTGYTF. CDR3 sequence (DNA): TGTGCCAGCAGCTTATCTACAGATACTGGCTACACCTTC. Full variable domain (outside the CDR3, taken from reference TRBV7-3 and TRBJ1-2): GAGVSQTPSNKVTEKGKYVELRCDPISGHTALYWYRQSLGQGPEFLIYFQGTGAADDSGLPNDRFFAVRPEGSVSTLKIQRTERGDSAVYLCASSLSTDTGYTFGSGTRLTVV.

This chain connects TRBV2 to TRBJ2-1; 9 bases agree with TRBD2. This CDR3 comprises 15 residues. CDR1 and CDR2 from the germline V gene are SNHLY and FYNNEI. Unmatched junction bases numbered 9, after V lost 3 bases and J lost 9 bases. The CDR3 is CASSEAGGPISEQFF. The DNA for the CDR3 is TGTGCCAGCAGTGAGGCGGGAGGGCCTATAAGTGAGCAGTTCTTC.

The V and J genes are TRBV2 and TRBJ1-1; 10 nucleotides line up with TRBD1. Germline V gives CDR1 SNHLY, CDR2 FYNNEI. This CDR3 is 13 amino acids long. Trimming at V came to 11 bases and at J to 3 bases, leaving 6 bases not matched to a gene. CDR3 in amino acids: CAGDRGRDTEAFF. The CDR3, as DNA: TGTGCCGGGGACAGGGGACGAGACACTGAAGCTTTCTTT.

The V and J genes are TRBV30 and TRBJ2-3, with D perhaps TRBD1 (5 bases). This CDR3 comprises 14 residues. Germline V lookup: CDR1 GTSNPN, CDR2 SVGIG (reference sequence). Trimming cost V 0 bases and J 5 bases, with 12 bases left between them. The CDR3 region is CAWSVRVSRDTQYF. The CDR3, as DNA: TGTGCCTGGAGTGTCAGGGTTTCAAGAGATACGCAGTATTTT.